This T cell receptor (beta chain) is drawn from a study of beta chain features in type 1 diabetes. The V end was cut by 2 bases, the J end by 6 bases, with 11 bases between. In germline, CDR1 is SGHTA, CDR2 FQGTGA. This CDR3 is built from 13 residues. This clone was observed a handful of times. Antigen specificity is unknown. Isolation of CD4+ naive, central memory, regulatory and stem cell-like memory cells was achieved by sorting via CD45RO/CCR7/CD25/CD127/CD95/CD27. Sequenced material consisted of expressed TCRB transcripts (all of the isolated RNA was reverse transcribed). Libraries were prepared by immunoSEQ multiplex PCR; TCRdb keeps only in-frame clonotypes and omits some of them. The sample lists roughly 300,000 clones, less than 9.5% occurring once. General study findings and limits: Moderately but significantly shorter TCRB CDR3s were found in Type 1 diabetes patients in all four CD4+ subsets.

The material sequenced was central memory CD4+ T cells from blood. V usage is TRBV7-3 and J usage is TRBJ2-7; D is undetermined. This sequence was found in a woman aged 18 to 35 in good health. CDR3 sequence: CASSLSVRSEQYF. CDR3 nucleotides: TGTGCCAGCAGCTTATCCGTTAGGAGCGAGCAGTACTTC.